This T cell receptor beta chain was sequenced for a study of PD-1 blockade in classical Hodgkin lymphoma. As concerns this clone: The antigen is undetermined.

Germline V gene lookup returns CDR1 SNHLY and CDR2 FYNNEI. The length of the CDR3 is 14 residues. The V end was cut by 1 base, the J end by 4 bases, with 11 bases between. Indicated time point: cycle 4 day 1 (C4D1), after 6 weeks of nivolumab. Every patient had relapsed following autologous stem cell transplantation, and cohorts differed in brentuximab vedotin exposure. Points from the study as a whole: Some patients started nivolumab under 1 year after ASCT, and they were excluded. Complete responders matched newly diagnosed patients in baseline diversity.

The method was immunoSEQ multiplex PCR; TCRdb's version includes in-frame clones alone and lacks a portion of them. The sample shows 20,000 to 25,000 clones, 60% to 80% of them seen only once. This specimen was peripheral blood mononuclear cells (PBMCs), taken before the fourth cycle of nivolumab. This clonotype originated in a human donor with classical Hodgkin lymphoma. V usage is TRBV2 and J usage is TRBJ2-7, with D possibly being TRBD2 (5 bases). CDR3 protein: CASSEGTYSYEQYF. The CDR3 nucleotides are TGTGCCAGCAGTGAAGGGACTTATAGTTACGAGCAGTACTTC.